These T cell receptor beta chains were read from a single sample in a study of T-cell reconstitution after alpha-beta-depleted transplantation in children. Each CDR3 protein gets one entry after TCRdb re-called the PCR reads with MiXCR. The table shows about 270,000 distinct CDR3 sequences, with 9.9% occurring only once. This specimen consisted of PBMCs from the stem cell graft donor, obtained from the stem cell graft. Source of these receptors: a human donor who donated a stem cell graft to a child with SCID. Both conserved end residues are part of each CDR3. The D gene is left open where the match is weak. Clone sizes are given selectively: once, few, many, or a class where the clone is expanded.

J gene: TRBJ2-2
V gene: TRBV5-1
clone size: NA
D gene: NA
CDR3 protein: CASSLLTGRGRPNTGELFF
CDR3 DNA: TGCGCCAGCAGCTTACTAACCGGACGGGGACGTCCGAACACCGGGGAGCTGTTTTTT

J gene: TRBJ1-2
V gene: TRBV5-1
clone size: NA
D gene: NA
CDR3 protein: CASSLVVGGDGYTF
CDR3 DNA: TGCGCCAGCAGCTTGGTTGTAGGTGGAGATGGCTACACCTTC

J gene: TRBJ1-2
V gene: TRBV5-1
clone size: NA
D gene: TRBD1
CDR3 protein: CASSLDGRGQSGYTF
CDR3 DNA: TGCGCCAGCAGCTTGGATGGCAGGGGGCAAAGCGGCTACACCTTC

J gene: TRBJ2-3
V gene: TRBV4-1
clone size: few
D gene: NA
CDR3 protein: CASSQEGITQYF
CDR3 DNA: TGCGCCAGCAGCCAAGAGGGGATCACGCAGTATTTT

J gene: TRBJ2-2
V gene: TRBV3-1
clone size: many
D gene: NA
CDR3 protein: CASRGATGELFF
CDR3 DNA: TGTGCCAGCCGGGGTGCCACCGGGGAGCTGTTTTTT

J gene: TRBJ2-3
V gene: TRBV5-1
clone size: NA
D gene: TRBD1
CDR3 protein: CASSFGTGYTDTQYF
CDR3 DNA: TGCGCCAGCAGCTTCGGGACAGGGTACACAGATACGCAGTATTTT

J gene: TRBJ1-2
V gene: TRBV7-9
clone size: NA
D gene: NA
CDR3 protein: CASSPAGRGSYGYTF
CDR3 DNA: TGTGCCAGCAGCCCAGCAGGGCGGGGGTCGTATGGCTACACCTTC

J gene: TRBJ1-5
V gene: TRBV2
clone size: NA
D gene: NA
CDR3 protein: CASSEALREHLLNQPQHF
CDR3 DNA: TGTGCCAGCAGTGAAGCGCTTCGTGAACACCTACTCAATCAGCCCCAGCATTTT

J gene: TRBJ1-2
V gene: TRBV5-4
clone size: few
D gene: NA
CDR3 protein: CASSKEVANYGYTF
CDR3 DNA: TGTGCCAGCAGCAAGGAGGTTGCGAACTATGGCTACACCTTC

J gene: TRBJ2-1
V gene: TRBV5-6
clone size: few
D gene: TRBD2
CDR3 protein: CASSSLAGVSSYNEQFF
CDR3 DNA: TGTGCCAGCAGCTCCTTAGCGGGGGTGAGCTCCTACAATGAGCAGTTCTTC

J gene: TRBJ2-1
V gene: TRBV19
clone size: NA
D gene: TRBD1
CDR3 protein: CASSIIGTGGNNEQFF
CDR3 DNA: TGTGCCAGTAGTATAATTGGGACAGGTGGGAACAATGAGCAGTTCTTC

J gene: TRBJ1-6
V gene: TRBV4-1
clone size: many
D gene: NA
CDR3 protein: CASSREGSSNSPLHF
CDR3 DNA: TGCGCCAGCAGCCGCGAGGGATCCTCTAATTCACCCCTCCACTTT

J gene: TRBJ2-2
V gene: TRBV4-1
clone size: few
D gene: NA
CDR3 protein: CASSQVVGAANTGELFF
CDR3 DNA: TGCGCCAGCAGCCAAGTGGTGGGGGCTGCGAACACCGGGGAGCTGTTTTTT

J gene: TRBJ2-7
V gene: TRBV10-3
clone size: NA
D gene: TRBD2
CDR3 protein: CAISEGGTRSKVEQYF
CDR3 DNA: TGTGCCATCAGTGAGGGTGGGACTAGAAGTAAGGTAGAGCAGTACTTC

J gene: TRBJ2-7
V gene: TRBV4-2
clone size: NA
D gene: NA
CDR3 protein: CASSQGGVSSYEQYF
CDR3 DNA: TGTGCCAGCAGCCAAGGAGGGGTCAGCTCCTACGAGCAGTACTTC

J gene: TRBJ2-5
V gene: TRBV29-1
clone size: NA
D gene: TRBD2
CDR3 protein: CSVKTSGGAETQYF
CDR3 DNA: TGCAGCGTTAAGACTAGCGGGGGTGCTGAGACCCAGTACTTC

J gene: TRBJ2-4
V gene: TRBV2
clone size: many
D gene: TRBD2
CDR3 protein: CASNGGGNIQYF
CDR3 DNA: TGTGCCAGCAATGGCGGGGGAAACATTCAGTACTTC

J gene: TRBJ2-3
V gene: TRBV7-3
clone size: many
D gene: NA
CDR3 protein: CASSLTPHTDTQYF
CDR3 DNA: TGTGCCAGCAGCTTAACCCCTCATACCGATACGCAGTATTTT

J gene: TRBJ2-2
V gene: TRBV19
clone size: many
D gene: TRBD1
CDR3 protein: CASSEQGAGNTGELFF
CDR3 DNA: TGTGCCAGTAGTGAACAGGGGGCGGGGAACACCGGGGAGCTGTTTTTT

J gene: TRBJ1-2
V gene: TRBV29-1
clone size: NA
D gene: NA
CDR3 protein: CSVEGGGTYGFGYTF
CDR3 DNA: TGCAGCGTTGAAGGTGGGGGTACCTACGGGTTTGGCTACACCTTC

J gene: TRBJ2-3
V gene: TRBV10-3
clone size: many
D gene: NA
CDR3 protein: CAIMGGAAGLPGTDTQYF
CDR3 DNA: TGTGCCATCATGGGGGGAGCGGCAGGGTTACCTGGCACAGATACGCAGTATTTT

J gene: TRBJ2-2
V gene: TRBV10-2
clone size: NA
D gene: NA
CDR3 protein: CASSESFGRNTGELFF
CDR3 DNA: TGCGCCAGCAGTGAGTCGTTTGGCAGAAACACCGGGGAGCTGTTTTTT

J gene: TRBJ2-3
V gene: TRBV6-1
clone size: few
D gene: TRBD2
CDR3 protein: CASCDSGALADTQYF
CDR3 DNA: TGTGCCAGCTGTGATAGCGGGGCTCTCGCAGATACGCAGTATTTT

J gene: TRBJ2-5
V gene: TRBV5-1
clone size: few
D gene: NA
CDR3 protein: CASSLVRDRQETQYF
CDR3 DNA: TGCGCCAGCAGCTTGGTGCGTGACCGACAAGAGACCCAGTACTTC

J gene: TRBJ2-7
V gene: TRBV6-5
clone size: NA
D gene: NA
CDR3 protein: CASSSLGKHSEQYF
CDR3 DNA: TGTGCCAGCAGTTCCTTAGGGAAACACTCCGAGCAGTACTTC

J gene: TRBJ2-7
V gene: TRBV19
clone size: once
D gene: TRBD2
CDR3 protein: CSSAIGRGSYEQYF
CDR3 DNA: TGTTCCAGTGCAATCGGGAGGGGATCGTACGAGCAGTACTTC

J gene: TRBJ2-2
V gene: TRBV27
clone size: NA
D gene: NA
CDR3 protein: CASSPVLGELFF
CDR3 DNA: TGTGCCAGCAGTCCCGTTTTGGGGGAGCTGTTTTTT

J gene: TRBJ1-4
V gene: TRBV6-2/TRBV6-3
clone size: NA
D gene: NA
CDR3 protein: CASSWTAQEKLFF
CDR3 DNA: TGTGCCAGCAGTTGGACAGCCCAAGAAAAACTGTTTTTT

J gene: TRBJ2-2
V gene: TRBV11-3
clone size: NA
D gene: NA
CDR3 protein: CASSSLDTGELFF
CDR3 DNA: TGTGCCAGCAGCTCGCTCGATACCGGGGAGCTGTTTTTT

J gene: TRBJ2-1
V gene: TRBV4-1
clone size: NA
D gene: NA
CDR3 protein: CASSQGGRTYNEQFF
CDR3 DNA: TGCGCCAGCAGCCAAGGGGGCAGGACCTACAATGAGCAGTTCTTC

J gene: TRBJ2-1
V gene: TRBV6-1
clone size: few
D gene: NA
CDR3 protein: CASIPRGASYNEQFF
CDR3 DNA: TGTGCCAGCATCCCCCGGGGGGCCTCCTACAATGAGCAGTTCTTC

J gene: TRBJ2-7
V gene: TRBV6-1
clone size: many
D gene: TRBD1
CDR3 protein: CASSAGTGNTEQYF
CDR3 DNA: TGTGCCAGCAGTGCCGGGACAGGGAATACCGAGCAGTACTTC

J gene: TRBJ2-7
V gene: TRBV11-1
clone size: NA
D gene: TRBD1
CDR3 protein: CASSRNGQAYEQYF
CDR3 DNA: TGTGCCAGCAGCCGCAACGGACAGGCATACGAGCAGTACTTC

J gene: TRBJ2-2
V gene: TRBV20-1
clone size: NA
D gene: NA
CDR3 protein: CSAHVARATGELFF
CDR3 DNA: TGCAGTGCGCATGTAGCCCGGGCCACCGGGGAGCTGTTTTTT

J gene: TRBJ2-1
V gene: TRBV5-1
clone size: few
D gene: TRBD2
CDR3 protein: CASSWSGGAGNEQFF
CDR3 DNA: TGCGCCAGCAGCTGGAGCGGGGGGGCCGGGAATGAGCAGTTCTTC

J gene: TRBJ1-1
V gene: TRBV6-1
clone size: NA
D gene: NA
CDR3 protein: CASSEAPGRKGTEAFF
CDR3 DNA: TGTGCCAGCAGTGAAGCGCCCGGGCGCAAGGGGACTGAAGCTTTCTTT

J gene: TRBJ1-1
V gene: TRBV4-1
clone size: many
D gene: NA
CDR3 protein: CASSQGKEIPTEAFF
CDR3 DNA: TGCGCCAGCAGCCAAGGGAAGGAGATACCCACTGAAGCTTTCTTT

J gene: TRBJ2-1
V gene: TRBV4-1
clone size: NA
D gene: TRBD1
CDR3 protein: CASSRQETGGEVDEQFF
CDR3 DNA: TGCGCCAGCAGCCGTCAGGAGACAGGGGGCGAGGTTGATGAGCAGTTCTTC

J gene: TRBJ1-2
V gene: TRBV19
clone size: NA
D gene: NA
CDR3 protein: CASSPTGSYENGYTF
CDR3 DNA: TGTGCCAGTAGTCCTACGGGTAGCTATGAAAATGGCTACACCTTC

J gene: TRBJ1-4
V gene: TRBV29-1
clone size: NA
D gene: TRBD1
CDR3 protein: CSVEEDRGRTEKLFF
CDR3 DNA: TGCAGCGTTGAAGAGGACAGGGGGCGAACGGAAAAACTGTTTTTT

J gene: TRBJ2-7
V gene: TRBV27
clone size: many
D gene: NA
CDR3 protein: CASSSSGYEQYF
CDR3 DNA: TGTGCCAGCAGTTCTTCCGGCTACGAGCAGTACTTC